This T cell receptor beta chain comes out of a study of siplizumab effects on memory and regulatory T cells. General study findings and limits: With siplizumab, mappable alloreactive CD4+ clones averaged 68.8% Treg-derived, versus under 30% in controls. Alloreactive sequences from unstimulated CD4+ memory cells fell significantly with siplizumab. Many proliferating CD4+ or CD8+ clones remained unclassified. Roughly 75-97% of them could not be assigned either a naive or a memory phenotype. Whether the proliferating Tregs (from siplizumab cultures) were suppressive was not confirmed.

With respect to this clone: The antigen remains undetermined. The junction shows a germline mismatch at one end, possibly a read error.

Some clones are missing from TCRdb's copy, which holds only in-frame ones; the method was immunoSEQ multiplex PCR. The sample has some 100,000 clones, over 85% seen once. Sequenced: CD8+ T cells sorted from blood. This TCR came from a human donor in good health.

CDR3 coding DNA: TGCGCCAGCAGCCAGGGGACAAATTACATCTACGAGCAGTACTTC. It encodes CASSQGTNYIYEQYF. The chain is built from TRBV5-4 and TRBJ2-7; TRBD1 is a possible D gene (6 bases). CDR3 length equals 15 residues. The germline V gene has CDR1 SGHNT and CDR2 YYREEE (reference sequence). The whole variable domain, remainder taken from reference TRBV5-4 and TRBJ2-7, is ETGVTQSPTHLIKTRGQQVTLRCSSQSGHNTVSWYQQALGQGPQFIFQYYREEENGRGNFPPRFSGLQFPNYSSELNVNALELDDSALYLCASSQGTNYIYEQYFGPGTRLTVT.